These 23 T cell receptor beta chains came from one sample sequenced in a study of shared clonotypes between healthy human individuals. Some clones are missing from TCRdb's copy, which holds only in-frame ones; the method was immunoSEQ multiplex PCR. Among some 1,900,000 clones listed, less than 95% were seen once. CD8 cells regarded as naive lacked CD45RO, were positively chosen for CCR7, and omitted terminally differentiated effector memory CD45RA+ cells. Sequenced sample: naive CD8+ T cells sorted from blood. The receptor source for this set is a man aged 18 to 30 in good health.

This clone showed up just a few times. The chain recombines TRBV6-5 with TRBJ1-3; a possible D gene is TRBD1 (5 bases). The CDR3 totals 13 residues. V dropped 6 bases and J dropped 4 bases, with 10 bases sitting between them. Germline CDR1 and CDR2: MNHEY and SVGAGI. The CDR3 bases are TGTGCCAGCAGCCCGGACATAGGAAACACCATATATTTT. Residues: CASSPDIGNTIYF.

The V and J genes are TRBV30 and TRBJ2-3; no reliable D call. Germline V gene data show CDR1 as GTSNPN and CDR2 as SVGIG (reference sequence). This CDR3 is 13 amino acids long. Deletions cut 1 base from V and 4 bases from J, with 9 bases between. CDR3 coding DNA: TGTGCCTGGAGTGATAAGGTGGCAGATACGCAGTATTTT. Encoded protein: CAWSDKVADTQYF.

CDR3 in amino acids: CASSLLGDRATEAFF. The DNA of the CDR3 is TGTGCCAGCAGTTTATTGGGAGACAGGGCCACTGAAGCTTTCTTT. The V call is TRBV27, the J call TRBJ1-1; 7 nucleotides agree with TRBD1. The junction had 6 bases not matched to a gene; V was cut back by 1 base and J by 4 bases. CDR3 length equals 15 residues. Germline CDR1 is MNHEY and CDR2 is SMNVEV (reference sequence).

This chain links TRBV27 with TRBJ1-2; no clear D gene. CDR1 is MNHEY and CDR2 is SMNVEV in the germline V gene (reference sequence). The CDR3 totals 15 residues. V was shortened by 6 bases and J by 1 base, with 15 bases between the two germline ends. As DNA, the CDR3 is TGTGCCAGCAGCCAACGCGGCGGACTTAACTATGGCTACACCTTC. Residues: CASSQRGGLNYGYTF.

This clone was counted a single time. The chain joins TRBV6-6 to TRBJ2-7; D unresolved. Trimming took off 2 bases at V and 2 bases at J, with 7 bases between the two ends. This CDR3 region has 13 residues. The germline V gene encodes CDR1 MNHNY and CDR2 SVGAGI (reference sequence). CDR3 bases: TGTGCCAGCAGTTACCCTGGGACCTACGAGCAGTACTTC. Its translation: CASSYPGTYEQYF.

V gene TRBV27 combines with J gene TRBJ2-1; 15 positions agree with TRBD2. CDR1 is MNHEY and CDR2 is SMNVEV in the germline V gene (reference sequence). The trim removed 5 bases at V and 7 bases at J, leaving 0 bases unmatched. The CDR3 sequence is 14 residues long. The CDR3: CASSGTSGRNEQFF. In DNA, the CDR3 is TGTGCCAGCAGTGGGACTAGCGGGAGGAATGAGCAGTTCTTC.

This CDR3 reads CASRPKTGRVSYGYTF. The DNA for the CDR3 is TGTGCCAGCAGACCCAAAACAGGGAGGGTAAGCTATGGCTACACCTTC. The gene calls are TRBV28 and TRBJ1-2; possible D gene TRBD1, 6 bases. The germline V and J ends were trimmed by 6 bases and 4 bases, with 21 bases remaining between them. This CDR3 is built from 16 residues. CDR1 and CDR2 (germline): MDHEN, SYDVKM.

V is TRBV7-2 and J is TRBJ1-2; the D gene is possibly TRBD1 (5 bases). The CDR3 length is 14 residues. Germline CDR1 is SGHTA and CDR2 is FQGNSA. V gave up 1 base and J gave up 4 bases, with 10 bases separating them. CDR3 bases: TGTGCCAGCAGCTTAGATCGGGGGGGCTATGGCTACACCTTC. Translation gives CASSLDRGGYGYTF.

This clone was counted a single time. V usage is TRBV6-1 and J usage is TRBJ2-3; a weak D match, TRBD2 (7 bases). The V gene lost 3 bases and the J gene lost 2 bases, with 12 bases spanning the gap. Germline values: CDR1 MNHNS, CDR2 SASEGT. This CDR3 is 15 amino acids long. The CDR3: CASSDLGGATDTQYF. The CDR3 coding sequence is TGTGCCAGCAGTGATTTGGGGGGGGCCACAGATACGCAGTATTTT.

The rearrangement uses TRBV4-1 and TRBJ2-7, with a possible D match to TRBD1 (5 bases). In germline, CDR1 is MGHRA, CDR2 YSYEKL. The CDR3 is 15 amino acids. Trimming stripped 4 bases from V and 2 bases from J, with 15 bases between. CDR3 protein: CASSLKVGAAYEQYF. The CDR3 nucleotides read TGCGCCAGCAGCCTCAAGGTTGGGGCGGCCTACGAGCAGTACTTC.

This clone occurred once. In DNA, the CDR3 is TGTGCCAGCAGTGAATGGGGGGTAGGAAACACCATATATTTT. Translation: CASSEWGVGNTIYF. This chain joins TRBV6-1 and TRBJ1-3, with a weak D call TRBD1 (5 bases). V was trimmed by 2 bases and J by 4 bases, leaving 9 bases between them. This CDR3 has 14 residues. Germline V lookup: CDR1 MNHNS, CDR2 SASEGT.

V gene TRBV6-5 combines with J gene TRBJ1-3; TRBD1 agrees at 9 bases. The CDR3 length is 15 residues. Germline trimming cut 2 bases from V and 2 bases from J; bases unmatched to any gene: 1. Germline lookup yields CDR1 MNHEY and CDR2 SVGAGI. Here the CDR3 reads CASSYGTGTGNTIYF. DNA of the CDR3: TGTGCCAGCAGTTACGGGACAGGGACTGGAAACACCATATATTTT.

The V gene is TRBV7-6, the J gene TRBJ2-5; the D is unclear. V gave up 4 bases and J gave up 0 bases, with 9 bases separating them. Germline assignment: CDR1 SGHVS and CDR2 FNYEAQ. This CDR3 is 14 amino acids long. The CDR3 nucleotides are TGTGCCAGCAGCTACCTGGGAAACCAAGAGACCCAGTACTTC. Its translation is CASSYLGNQETQYF. Full variable domain (rest looked up from reference TRBV7-6 and TRBJ2-5): GAGVSQSPRYKVTKRGQDVALRCDPISGHVSLYWYRQALGQGPEFLTYFNYEAQQDKSGLPNDRFSAERPEGSISTLTIQRTEQRDSAMYRCASSYLGNQETQYFGPGTRLLVL.

About this clone itself: The sample contains more than one DNA sequence encoding this CDR3. The chain joins TRBV7-6 to TRBJ2-3; possible D gene TRBD2, 6 bases. The V gene's germline CDR1 is SGHVS and CDR2 FNYEAQ. This CDR3 is 14 amino acids long. Between the trimmed V and J ends, which lost 0 bases and 4 bases, there was a span of 8 bases. CDR3 protein: CASSLAGGADTQYF. CDR3 in DNA: TGTGCCAGCAGCTTAGCCGGCGGGGCAGATACGCAGTATTTT.

V and J are TRBV4-1 and TRBJ2-4; D possibly corresponds to TRBD2 (5 bases). The germline V and J ends were trimmed by 3 bases and 9 bases, with 30 bases remaining between them. This CDR3 region has 19 residues. Germline V gene data show CDR1 as MGHRA and CDR2 as YSYEKL. CDR3 in amino acids: CASSHQDPGGSDFQSIQYF. The CDR3 nucleotides read TGCGCCAGCAGCCATCAAGACCCAGGCGGGTCGGACTTCCAAAGCATTCAGTACTTC.

The chain employs TRBV5-4 and TRBJ2-7; 7 bases line up with TRBD2. The CDR3 is 14 residues long. J was trimmed by 6 bases and V by 4 bases; bases with no gene match: 10. Germline V CDR1 and CDR2: SGHNT, YYREEE (reference sequence). The CDR3 spells CASSLRTSLTEQYF. CDR3 coding DNA: TGTGCCAGCAGCCTAAGGACTAGTTTGACCGAGCAGTACTTC.

This rearrangement joins TRBV7-8 to TRBJ1-6; 7 positions agree with TRBD1. The V gene end was trimmed by 5 bases and the J gene end by 7 bases; junction bases not matched to a gene: 11. There are 16 residues in the CDR3. The germline gives CDR1 SGHVS, CDR2 FQNEAQ. This CDR3 is CASSPPGGVWNSPLHF. For the CDR3, the DNA is TGTGCCAGCAGCCCCCCAGGGGGAGTTTGGAATTCACCCCTCCACTTT.

This clone was observed once. The rearrangement uses TRBV30 and TRBJ2-3, with a tentative D call TRBD2 (5 bases). With 6 bases removed from V and 2 bases from J, the gap between germline ends came to 15 bases. The CDR3 spans 14 residues. Germline CDR1 reads GTSNPN; CDR2 reads SVGIG (reference sequence). Written as DNA, the CDR3 is TGTGCCTGTAACCCCGGGGTCCACACAGATACGCAGTATTTT. Protein sequence: CACNPGVHTDTQYF.

The chain uses TRBV13 and TRBJ1-5, with TRBD1 identical over 11 bases. Germline-derived CDR1 and CDR2 are PRHDT and FYEKMQ (reference sequence). The junction had 6 bases not matched to a gene; V was cut back by 5 bases and J by 6 bases. The CDR3 loop spans 15 amino acids. As DNA, the CDR3 is TGTGCCAGCAGCATTGGGGGGACAGGGGGTCAGCCCCAGCATTTT. It yields the protein CASSIGGTGGQPQHF.

The chain couples TRBV10-2 to TRBJ1-5; TRBD1 is a possible D gene (5 bases). Trimming took off 8 bases at V and 4 bases at J, with 15 bases between the two ends. Germline V CDR1 and CDR2: WSHSY, SAAADI. The CDR3 is 14 residues long. CDR3 amino acids: CASSGTSTNQPQHF. CDR3 DNA sequence: TGCGCCAGCTCGGGGACCAGTACGAATCAGCCCCAGCATTTT.

This rearrangement joins TRBV7-9 to TRBJ1-2; D remains ambiguous. Germline V gives CDR1 SEHNR, CDR2 FQNEAQ (reference sequence). CDR3 size: 13 residues. Trimming left V 1 base short and J 4 bases short, with 7 bases between. As DNA, the CDR3 is TGTGCCAGCAGCTTAGAGGCAGCCTATGGCTACACCTTC. Its translation: CASSLEAAYGYTF.

This clone was recorded only once. The chain links TRBV30 to TRBJ1-1, with D unclear. The germline CDR1 and CDR2 sequences are GTSNPN and SVGIG (reference sequence). Trimming cost V 1 base and J 9 bases, with 9 bases left between them. CDR3 length: 11 residues. The CDR3, as DNA: TGTGCCTGGAGTGGTGGTACACAAGCTTTCTTT. Translated, it gives CAWSGGTQAFF.

Worth noting for this clone: The sample has other DNA sequences that encode this CDR3 too. The V and J genes are TRBV4-1 and TRBJ2-7; perhaps TRBD2 as D (6 bases). The CDR3 runs 14 residues. Germline V gene data show CDR1 as MGHRA and CDR2 as YSYEKL. Trimming pared 0 bases from V and 4 bases from J, leaving 10 bases between. The CDR3 DNA reads as TGCGCCAGCAGCCAAGATTTGGGGGGTTACGAGCAGTACTTC. Translating it yields CASSQDLGGYEQYF.